This entry concerns a single T cell receptor beta chain. What it recognizes is unknown. This entry is derived from a study of cytomegalovirus exposure and HLA in healthy donors. About the research overall: The approximately 130 validation repertoires and the 666 first-cohort repertoires shared a platform, a later analysis reported. Study findings and constraints: Among TCR beta chains, those listed as cytomegalovirus-associated numbered around 180. According to reports, the classifier identified cytomegalovirus status with high specificity and sensitivity.

Sequencing used immunoSEQ multiplex PCR; TCRdb keeps in-frame clones, though not all of them. The repertoire has 30,000 to 40,000 clones, approximately 92% of them found once; the top ten carry 3.3%. Germline V gene data show CDR1 as MGHRA and CDR2 as YSYEKL. J lost 3 bases, V lost 4 bases, and 12 bases had no gene match. This CDR3 spans 18 amino acids. This TCR came from a man between 18 and 35 years old in good health and CMV-seronegative. The material sequenced was PBMCs. The chain recombines TRBV4-1 with TRBJ2-2; 9 bases map to TRBD1. The CDR3 nucleotides read TGCGCCAGCAGCCGAGTACCCGCGGGACAGGGTTACACCGGGGAGCTGTTTTTT. This gives the protein CASSRVPAGQGYTGELFF.